This section outlines one T cell receptor (beta chain) sequence together with its context. Its antigen is not identified. The record originates from a study of monozygotic twins with inflammatory bowel disease. Regarding the study as a whole: Data gave no support to a single strong signal or clonotype associated with IBD. Healthy twins showed more clonotype sharing with others than IBD patients, especially patients with disease activity.

The CDR3 extends over 17 amino acids. CDR1 and CDR2 (germline): KGHDR, SFDVKD. cDNA encoding TCRalpha and TCRbeta underwent two nested PCRs of approximately 16 and 10 cycles, each of which was followed by bead purification. Reprocessing the 5' RACE reads, TCRdb reports a single entry for every CDR3 protein and omits DNA. This sample contains approximately 330,000 distinct CDR3 sequences. The chain has TRBV24-1 and TRBJ2-2; TCRdb picks TRBD2, but there is no DNA to check that call. The sequencing sample was made of blood. This TCR was recovered from a human donor with ulcerative colitis or Crohn's disease, or a healthy co-twin of an affected twin (not recorded which). The CDR3 protein is CATSATRPPPRTGELFF.